Detailed here is one TCR beta chain. What it binds is unknown. The data originate from a study of graft-versus-host responses after intestinal transplantation. Study in general: All recipients got anti-thymocyte globulin induction, then tacrolimus and steroids for approximately 3 years.

Profiled with immunoSEQ multiplex PCR; TCRdb holds only in-frame clones, not every one. The sample includes under 150,000 clones, about 92% of them seen just once. The ends lost 1 base at V and 6 bases at J; junction bases unmatched: 2. CDR1 SGHVS and CDR2 FQNEAQ come from the germline V gene. CDR3 length: 14 residues. Material: unstimulated CD4+ T cells sorted from spleen or lymph node cells, obtained before intestinal transplant. The sequence came from a human donor who received an intestinal transplant. The V call is TRBV7-8, the J call TRBJ1-2; 10 bases line up with TRBD1. The CDR3 nucleotides read TGTGCCAGCAGCTTAGGGGACAGGGGTCATGGCTACACCTTC. Translating gives CASSLGDRGHGYTF.